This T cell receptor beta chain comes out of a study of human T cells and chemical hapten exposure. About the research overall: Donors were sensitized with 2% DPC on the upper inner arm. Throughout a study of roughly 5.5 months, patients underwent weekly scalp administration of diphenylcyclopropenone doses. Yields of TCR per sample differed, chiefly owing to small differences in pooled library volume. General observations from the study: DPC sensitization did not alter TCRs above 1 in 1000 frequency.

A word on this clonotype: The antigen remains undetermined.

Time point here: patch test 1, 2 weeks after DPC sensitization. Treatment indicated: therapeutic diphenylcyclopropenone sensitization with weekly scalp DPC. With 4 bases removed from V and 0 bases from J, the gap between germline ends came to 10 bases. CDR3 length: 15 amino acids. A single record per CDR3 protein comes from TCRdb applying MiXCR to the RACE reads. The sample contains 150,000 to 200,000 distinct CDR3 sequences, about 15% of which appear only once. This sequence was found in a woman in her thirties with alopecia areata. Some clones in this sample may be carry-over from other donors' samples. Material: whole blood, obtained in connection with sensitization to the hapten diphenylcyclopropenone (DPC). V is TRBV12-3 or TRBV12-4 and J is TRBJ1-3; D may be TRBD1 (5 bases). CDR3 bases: TGTGCCAGCAGTTCCCGACAGCCCTCTGGAAACACCATATATTTT. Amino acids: CASSSRQPSGNTIYF.